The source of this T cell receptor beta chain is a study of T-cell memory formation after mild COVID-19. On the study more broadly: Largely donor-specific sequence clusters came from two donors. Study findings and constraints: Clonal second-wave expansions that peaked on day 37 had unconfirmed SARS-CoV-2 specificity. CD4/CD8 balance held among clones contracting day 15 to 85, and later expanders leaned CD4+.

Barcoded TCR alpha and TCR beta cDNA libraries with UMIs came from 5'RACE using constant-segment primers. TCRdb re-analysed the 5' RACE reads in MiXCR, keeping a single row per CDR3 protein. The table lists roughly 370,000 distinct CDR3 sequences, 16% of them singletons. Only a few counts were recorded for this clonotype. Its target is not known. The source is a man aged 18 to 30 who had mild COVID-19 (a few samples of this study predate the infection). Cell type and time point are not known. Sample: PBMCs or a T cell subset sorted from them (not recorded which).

CDR3 in DNA: TGTGCCAGCAGCTTAGGTCCGTACGGGACTAGCGGGGCTGTGGTGTACTTC. Its translation: CASSLGPYGTSGAVVYF. The chain has TRBV11-2 and TRBJ2-7, with 13 positions matching TRBD2. V lost 1 base and J lost 12; bases outside the gene matches: 15. Looked up from germline, CDR1 is SGHAT and CDR2 is FQNNGV. The CDR3 length is 17 residues.